This T cell receptor beta chain emerged from a study of shared clonotypes between healthy human individuals. The study's findings and limits: The researchers took only blood, and tissue repertoires probably look different.

Concerning this clone: The antigen remains unidentified.

This CDR3 has 16 amino acids. V was shortened by 0 bases and J by 1 base, with 9 bases between the two germline ends. CDR1 is KGHSH, CDR2 LQKENI, per germline. The authors distributed each subset's genomic DNA evenly over several immunoSEQ plates. Produced via immunoSEQ multiplex PCR; TCRdb's table is partial and in-frame only. The profile shows approximately 500,000 clones, more than 65% of them singletons. The V call is TRBV18, the J call TRBJ2-2, with D unclear. The receptor's source is a woman aged 40 to 55 in good health. Some clones in this sample may be carry-over from other donors' samples. Sequencing used PBMCs. The CDR3, as DNA: TGTGCCAGCTCACCACCTCGAGGCGAGAACACCGGGGAGCTGTTTTTT. It specifies CASSPPRGENTGELFF. Full variable domain (rest looked up from reference TRBV18 and TRBJ2-2): NAGVMQNPRHLVRRRGQEARLRCSPMKGHSHVYWYRQLPEEGLKFMVYLQKENIIDESGMPKERFSAEFPKEGPSILRIQQVVRGDSAAYFCASSPPRGENTGELFFGEGSRLTVL.